A selection of T cell receptor beta chains follows, all from one sample in a study of cytomegalovirus exposure and HLA in healthy donors. Generated by immunoSEQ multiplex PCR, the TCRdb table keeps only in-frame clones and is missing some. The top ten clones hold around 11% of a sample with some 56,000 clones, 50% to 70% of them seen once. The sample consisted of PBMCs. The receptors here all came from a human donor in good health. CDR3s include the opening cysteine and the closing phenylalanine or tryptophan. The order of the fields is J gene, D gene, V gene, clone size, CDR3 protein, CDR3 DNA. A D gene is named only where the DNA matches it firmly. Not all rows give a size; the values are once, few, many and, for expanded clones, a class.

>TRBJ1-3|TRBD1|TRBV15|.
CATARGQLLSGNTIYF
TGTGCCACCGCCCGGGGACAGCTGCTCTCTGGAAACACCATATATTTT
>TRBJ2-7|TRBD2|TRBV19|.
CASSMAWGGYEQYF
TGTGCCAGTAGTATGGCCTGGGGGGGCTACGAGCAGTACTTC
>TRBJ2-3|TRBD2|TRBV4-3|.
CASSQETSGGADTQYF
TGCGCCAGCAGCCAAGAGACTAGCGGGGGGGCAGATACGCAGTATTTT
>TRBJ1-5|.|TRBV6-5|few
CASSFSRNQPQHF
TGTGCCAGCAGTTTCTCCCGTAATCAGCCCCAGCATTTT
>TRBJ2-5|.|TRBV9|.
CASSPGGQKETQYF
TGTGCCAGCAGCCCCGGTGGGCAAAAAGAGACCCAGTACTTC
>TRBJ2-1|TRBD2|TRBV5-6|.
CASSLASGDEQFF
TGTGCCAGCAGCTTGGCTAGCGGGGATGAGCAGTTCTTC
>TRBJ2-2|.|TRBV6-5|.
CASSLRPGGELFF
TGTGCCAGCAGTCTCCGGCCGGGCGGGGAGCTGTTTTTT
>TRBJ1-1|TRBD1|TRBV6-6|.
CASFGQGKATEAFF
TGTGCCAGCTTCGGACAGGGAAAGGCCACTGAAGCTTTCTTT
>TRBJ2-4|.|TRBV6-1|.
CASSEDGEIAKNIQYF
TGTGCCAGCAGTGAGGACGGGGAGATAGCCAAAAACATTCAGTACTTC
>TRBJ1-2|.|TRBV15|few
CASSPSTVRGYTF
TGTGCCTCCTCTCCCTCGACAGTACGGGGCTACACCTTC
>TRBJ1-2|TRBD1|TRBV28|.
CASIGTDYGYTF
TGTGCCAGCATCGGGACAGACTATGGCTACACCTTC
>TRBJ1-2|TRBD1|TRBV7-9|.
CASSPGQGDYGYTF
TGTGCCAGCAGCCCAGGACAGGGGGATTATGGCTACACCTTC
>TRBJ2-3|.|TRBV7-2|.
CASSTRRGDTQYF
TGTGCCAGCAGCACCCGGCGAGGAGATACGCAGTATTTT
>TRBJ2-5|TRBD2|TRBV4-1|.
CASSQATSGGVETQYF
TGCGCCAGCAGCCAAGCTACTAGCGGGGGCGTGGAGACCCAGTACTTC
>TRBJ2-5|TRBD2|TRBV4-1|.
CASSRQLAGGYQETQYF
TGCGCCAGCAGCCGCCAACTAGCGGGGGGGTACCAAGAGACCCAGTACTTC
>TRBJ2-7|TRBD2|TRBV7-2|.
CASSSRTSGGAVAHEQYF
TGTGCCAGCAGCTCTAGGACTAGCGGGGGGGCCGTCGCCCACGAGCAGTACTTC
>TRBJ1-5|TRBD1|TRBV18|.
CASSPPGGGQANQPQHF
TGTGCCAGCTCACCACCTGGTGGAGGACAGGCTAATCAGCCCCAGCATTTT
>TRBJ2-1|TRBD2|TRBV7-3|.
CASSPLGGLDEQFF
TGTGCCAGCAGCCCACTCGGGGGGTTGGATGAGCAGTTCTTC
>TRBJ2-7|TRBD1|TRBV30|.
CAWSSGTGVDEQYF
TGTGCCTGGAGTTCCGGGACAGGGGTAGACGAGCAGTACTTC
>TRBJ2-4|TRBD1|TRBV6-6|.
CASTRDRDRNIQYF
TGTGCCAGCACCAGAGACAGGGATAGAAACATTCAGTACTTC
>TRBJ1-2|.|TRBV7-2|.
CASSPWGGNGYTF
TGTGCCAGCAGCCCATGGGGGGGGAATGGCTACACCTTC
>TRBJ2-2|.|TRBV5-1|few
CASSFDSPTGELFF
TGCGCCAGCAGCTTTGACTCCCCCACCGGGGAGCTGTTTTTT
>TRBJ2-7|TRBD2|TRBV7-9|.
CASSWTSGALAGTYYEQYF
TGTGCCAGCAGCTGGACGAGCGGGGCACTAGCGGGGACCTACTACGAGCAGTACTTC
>TRBJ2-3|.|TRBV4-2|.
CASSQDRGGGTDTQYF
TGTGCCAGCAGCCAGGATAGGGGGGGTGGCACAGATACGCAGTATTTT
>TRBJ2-1|TRBD2|TRBV5-1|.
CASSLASGAYNEQFF
TGCGCCAGCAGCTTGGCTAGCGGGGCTTACAATGAGCAGTTCTTC
>TRBJ2-5|TRBD1|TRBV5-1|.
CASSTGQGFVEETQYF
TGCGCCAGCAGCACTGGACAGGGCTTCGTGGAAGAGACCCAGTACTTC
>TRBJ2-1|.|TRBV29-1|.
CSTGQYNEQFF
TGCAGCACCGGACAGTACAATGAGCAGTTCTTC
>TRBJ2-1|.|TRBV6-5|few
CASSFTGQQFF
TGTGCCAGCAGTTTTACAGGACAACAGTTCTTC
>TRBJ2-2|TRBD1|TRBV11-3|once
CAKDIRDRGSGELFF
TGTGCCAAAGACATTCGGGACAGGGGGTCCGGGGAGCTGTTTTTT
>TRBJ2-7|TRBD1|TRBV29-1|.
CSVVDRTRSYEQYF
TGCAGCGTTGTGGACAGGACCCGCTCCTACGAGCAGTACTTC
>TRBJ1-2|.|TRBV2|.
CASMEEAGGYTF
TGTGCCAGCATGGAAGAGGCGGGTGGCTACACCTTC
>TRBJ1-4|TRBD1|TRBV7-6|.
CASSFGQGNEKLFF
TGTGCCAGCAGCTTTGGACAGGGTAATGAAAAACTGTTTTTT
>TRBJ1-2|.|TRBV5-6|.
CASSLGGSYGYTF
TGTGCCAGCAGCTTGGGCGGGAGCTATGGCTACACCTTC
>TRBJ1-1|TRBD1|TRBV6-5|.
CASSYRGRHLAAEAFF
TGTGCCAGCAGTTACAGGGGGCGACACCTGGCGGCTGAAGCTTTCTTT
>TRBJ1-2|TRBD1|TRBV4-3|.
CASSQTDRVFGYTF
TGCGCCAGCAGCCAAACAGACAGGGTGTTCGGCTACACCTTC
>TRBJ2-3|.|TRBV30|.
CAWSVGADTDTQYF
TGTGCCTGGAGTGTAGGGGCGGACACAGATACGCAGTATTTT
>TRBJ2-7|.|TRBV5-6|.
CASSLGSGQYF
TGTGCCAGCAGCTTGGGTAGCGGGCAGTACTTC
>TRBJ1-2|TRBD1|TRBV5-1|.
CASSKGPGQGPATF
TGCGCCAGCAGCAAGGGCCCGGGACAGGGTCCCGCCACCTTC
>TRBJ2-2|.|TRBV5-1|.
CASSFGRSNTGELFF
TGCGCCAGCAGCTTCGGTAGATCGAACACCGGGGAGCTGTTTTTT
>TRBJ2-6|.|TRBV5-4|.
CASRSAFRGQSGANVLTF
TGTGCCAGCAGATCGGCGTTCAGGGGACAATCTGGGGCCAACGTCCTGACTTTC
>TRBJ2-5|.|TRBV5-1|.
CASSLGSGGQTQYF
TGCGCCAGCAGCTTGGGTAGCGGCGGACAGACCCAGTACTTC
>TRBJ1-1|.|TRBV6-4|few
CASSLSGDTEAFF
TGTGCCAGCAGTCTGTCAGGGGACACTGAAGCTTTCTTT
>TRBJ1-2|.|TRBV5-1|.
CASSFGGWNYGYTF
TGCGCCAGCAGCTTCGGGGGATGGAACTATGGCTACACCTTC
>TRBJ1-6|.|TRBV30|.
CAWSSAGYDSPLHF
TGTGCCTGGAGTTCGGCAGGGTATGATTCACCCCTCCACTTT
>TRBJ2-7|TRBD1|TRBV27|.
CASSHRTGAYEQYF
TGTGCCAGCAGCCACAGGACAGGAGCATACGAGCAGTACTTC
>TRBJ1-2|.|TRBV2|.
CASSEWTDNYGYTF
TGTGCCAGCAGTGAATGGACAGATAACTATGGCTACACCTTC
>TRBJ2-7|.|TRBV19|.
CASSIYAGASSYEQYF
TGTGCCAGTAGTATTTATGCAGGGGCAAGTTCCTACGAGCAGTACTTC
>TRBJ2-1|TRBD2|TRBV6-6|.
CASRPTSGGDNEQFF
TGTGCCAGCAGACCGACTAGCGGGGGGGACAATGAGCAGTTCTTC
>TRBJ1-4|.|TRBV7-9|.
CASSFWDQGEKLFF
TGTGCCAGCAGCTTCTGGGATCAGGGGGAAAAACTGTTTTTT
>TRBJ1-2|TRBD1|TRBV19|.
CASSIAHGQDTNYGYTF
TGTGCCAGTAGTATAGCCCATGGACAGGATACTAACTATGGCTACACCTTC
>TRBJ1-1|TRBD1|TRBV7-3|.
CASSLQGADTEAFF
TGTGCCAGCAGCTTACAGGGGGCCGACACTGAAGCTTTCTTT
>TRBJ1-1|TRBD1|TRBV19|.
CASSDRERNTEAFF
TGTGCCAGTAGTGACAGGGAGAGGAACACTGAAGCTTTCTTT
>TRBJ1-2|.|TRBV2|once
CASTAQGPMSGYTF
TGTGCCAGCACCGCACAGGGCCCCATGAGTGGCTACACCTTC
>TRBJ2-3|TRBD2|TRBV7-9|.
CASSLARGSSGSTDTQYF
TGTGCCAGCAGCTTAGCGAGAGGATCTAGCGGGAGCACAGATACGCAGTATTTT